Listed below are T cell receptor beta chains from one sample, sequenced in a study of T cell repertoires in cytomegalovirus infection. Each CDR3 protein is one row after TCRdb ran MiXCR on the reads. The table has more than 650,000 distinct CDR3 sequences, roughly a third seen once. Sequencing was carried out using PBMCs. These receptors originate from a human donor in good health (CMV status not recorded). Some clones in this sample may be carry-over from other donors' samples. Each CDR3 is given with its conserved first and last residue. D genes are given only for firm matches. Clone size is stated in some rows and not others, as once, few, many or a class when expanded.

clone_size: few; d_call: NA; j_call: TRBJ2-1; v_call: TRBV7-6; cdr3_aa: CASSLYRGEQFF; cdr3_nt: TGTGCCAGCAGCTTATATAGGGGCGAGCAGTTCTTC
clone_size: few; d_call: NA; j_call: TRBJ1-6; v_call: TRBV6-1; cdr3_aa: CASSEGASSYNSPLHF; cdr3_nt: TGTGCCAGCAGTGAAGGCGCGAGCTCCTATAATTCACCCCTCCACTTT
clone_size: NA; d_call: NA; j_call: TRBJ2-7; v_call: TRBV7-9; cdr3_aa: CASSLVQGSHEQYF; cdr3_nt: TGTGCCAGCAGCTTAGTACAGGGATCCCACGAGCAGTACTTC
clone_size: NA; d_call: NA; j_call: TRBJ2-1; v_call: TRBV10-3; cdr3_aa: CAISASLRGNSYNEQFF; cdr3_nt: TGTGCCATCAGCGCCTCCCTCCGCGGCAACTCCTACAATGAGCAGTTCTTC
clone_size: few; d_call: NA; j_call: TRBJ1-2; v_call: TRBV28; cdr3_aa: CASSIPAGHYGYTF; cdr3_nt: TGTGCCAGCAGTATCCCGGCAGGCCACTATGGCTACACCTTC
clone_size: many; d_call: NA; j_call: TRBJ2-7; v_call: TRBV7-8; cdr3_aa: CASSSLGGLYEQYF; cdr3_nt: TGTGCCAGCAGCTCCTTAGGGGGACTCTACGAGCAGTACTTC
clone_size: NA; d_call: NA; j_call: TRBJ2-5; v_call: TRBV6-1; cdr3_aa: CASSDVAASRETQYF; cdr3_nt: TGTGCCAGCAGTGATGTAGCGGCAAGTAGAGAGACCCAGTACTTC
clone_size: NA; d_call: TRBD2; j_call: TRBJ2-5; v_call: TRBV28; cdr3_aa: CASSLGAGIETQYF; cdr3_nt: TGTGCCAGCAGTTTAGGAGCGGGAATAGAGACCCAGTACTTC
clone_size: few; d_call: TRBD1; j_call: TRBJ1-4; v_call: TRBV4-1; cdr3_aa: CASSRTGTGVLNEKLFF; cdr3_nt: TGCGCCAGCAGCCGAACCGGGACAGGGGTTCTTAATGAAAAACTGTTTTTT
clone_size: NA; d_call: NA; j_call: TRBJ2-5; v_call: TRBV4-1; cdr3_aa: CASSHQGSQETQYF; cdr3_nt: TGCGCCAGCAGCCACCAGGGTAGTCAAGAGACCCAGTACTTC
clone_size: NA; d_call: NA; j_call: TRBJ2-1; v_call: TRBV24-1; cdr3_aa: CATSRAGWNEQFF; cdr3_nt: TGTGCCACCAGTCGGGCAGGGTGGAATGAGCAGTTCTTC
clone_size: NA; d_call: NA; j_call: TRBJ1-2; v_call: TRBV27; cdr3_aa: CASSTSASGLNYGYTF; cdr3_nt: TGTGCCAGCAGTACCTCAGCTAGCGGCCTCAACTATGGCTACACCTTC
clone_size: NA; d_call: TRBD1; j_call: TRBJ2-7; v_call: TRBV11-2; cdr3_aa: CASSGRTGGNYEQYF; cdr3_nt: TGTGCCAGCAGCGGGAGGACAGGGGGTAACTACGAGCAGTACTTC
clone_size: NA; d_call: NA; j_call: TRBJ2-7; v_call: TRBV15; cdr3_aa: CATSREAGGINEQYF; cdr3_nt: TGTGCCACCAGCAGAGAGGCAGGGGGGATCAACGAGCAGTACTTC
clone_size: few; d_call: TRBD1; j_call: TRBJ1-3; v_call: TRBV28; cdr3_aa: CASSPDRVYSGNTIYF; cdr3_nt: TGTGCCAGCAGCCCAGACAGGGTCTATTCTGGAAACACCATATATTTT
clone_size: many; d_call: TRBD1; j_call: TRBJ2-7; v_call: TRBV7-2; cdr3_aa: CASSLDRGFSYEQYF; cdr3_nt: TGTGCCAGCAGCTTAGACAGGGGATTCTCCTACGAGCAGTACTTC
clone_size: NA; d_call: NA; j_call: TRBJ1-1; v_call: TRBV7-9; cdr3_aa: CASPLLDTEAFF; cdr3_nt: TGTGCCAGCCCCCTATTAGACACTGAAGCTTTCTTT
clone_size: few; d_call: NA; j_call: TRBJ2-1; v_call: TRBV4-2; cdr3_aa: CASSPPAAGMVEQFF; cdr3_nt: TGTGCCAGCAGTCCTCCCGCGGCAGGGATGGTTGAGCAGTTCTTC
clone_size: few; d_call: NA; j_call: TRBJ1-1; v_call: TRBV4-1; cdr3_aa: CASSQVTANTEAFF; cdr3_nt: TGCGCCAGCAGCCAAGTAACGGCGAACACTGAAGCTTTCTTT
clone_size: few; d_call: TRBD2; j_call: TRBJ2-6; v_call: TRBV19; cdr3_aa: CASSSASGRTGANVLTF; cdr3_nt: TGTGCCAGTAGTTCGGCTAGCGGGAGGACTGGGGCCAACGTCCTGACTTTC
clone_size: NA; d_call: NA; j_call: TRBJ2-3; v_call: TRBV20-1; cdr3_aa: CSARWRGPTDTQYF; cdr3_nt: TGCAGTGCCCGCTGGCGGGGTCCCACAGATACGCAGTATTTT
clone_size: NA; d_call: TRBD1; j_call: TRBJ2-7; v_call: TRBV7-9; cdr3_aa: CASSRGQGPDEQYF; cdr3_nt: TGTGCCAGCAGCCGGGGACAGGGGCCGGACGAGCAGTACTTC
clone_size: NA; d_call: TRBD1; j_call: TRBJ2-1; v_call: TRBV27; cdr3_aa: CASSIRTGNPYNEQFF; cdr3_nt: TGTGCCAGCAGCATAAGGACAGGGAACCCCTACAATGAGCAGTTCTTC
clone_size: NA; d_call: TRBD2; j_call: TRBJ2-3; v_call: TRBV7-3; cdr3_aa: CASSLQLAGAADTQYF; cdr3_nt: TGTGCCAGCAGCTTGCAACTAGCGGGGGCTGCAGATACGCAGTATTTT
clone_size: NA; d_call: NA; j_call: TRBJ1-1; v_call: TRBV2; cdr3_aa: CASTDGKLNTEAFF; cdr3_nt: TGTGCCAGCACCGATGGAAAGCTGAACACTGAAGCTTTCTTT
clone_size: few; d_call: NA; j_call: TRBJ1-2; v_call: TRBV7-2; cdr3_aa: CASSLAGASYYGYTF; cdr3_nt: TGTGCCAGCAGCTTAGCAGGGGCGAGTTACTATGGCTACACCTTC
clone_size: many; d_call: TRBD1; j_call: TRBJ1-2; v_call: TRBV7-2; cdr3_aa: CASSLKPGQGNGYTF; cdr3_nt: TGTGCCAGCAGCTTAAAACCGGGACAGGGAAATGGCTACACCTTC
clone_size: few; d_call: NA; j_call: TRBJ2-3; v_call: TRBV7-2; cdr3_aa: CASSTRAPSRTDTQYF; cdr3_nt: TGTGCCAGCAGCACCCGGGCCCCTAGTCGTACAGATACGCAGTATTTT
clone_size: NA; d_call: TRBD1; j_call: TRBJ2-7; v_call: TRBV27; cdr3_aa: CASSKTGTYEQYF; cdr3_nt: TGTGCCAGCAGTAAGACAGGGACCTACGAGCAGTACTTC
clone_size: NA; d_call: TRBD1; j_call: TRBJ1-2; v_call: TRBV11-2; cdr3_aa: CASSLDRVFPHYGYTF; cdr3_nt: TGTGCCAGCAGCTTGGACAGGGTCTTCCCTCACTATGGCTACACCTTC
clone_size: NA; d_call: NA; j_call: TRBJ2-3; v_call: TRBV12-3/TRBV12-4; cdr3_aa: CASSLSWGGQDTQYF; cdr3_nt: TGTGCCAGCAGTTTATCGTGGGGGGGCCAAGATACGCAGTATTTT
clone_size: NA; d_call: NA; j_call: TRBJ2-2; v_call: TRBV7-2; cdr3_aa: CASSPSGRVGELFF; cdr3_nt: TGTGCCAGCAGCCCAAGCGGTCGGGTCGGGGAGCTGTTTTTT
clone_size: many; d_call: TRBD1; j_call: TRBJ1-1; v_call: TRBV7-8; cdr3_aa: CASSSRQGMNTEAFF; cdr3_nt: TGTGCCAGCAGCTCAAGACAGGGGATGAACACTGAAGCTTTCTTT
clone_size: NA; d_call: NA; j_call: TRBJ1-5; v_call: TRBV28; cdr3_aa: CASSLRGPTGNQPQHF; cdr3_nt: TGTGCCAGCAGTTTACGGGGGCCGACCGGCAATCAGCCCCAGCATTTT